This TCR beta chain stems from a study of beta chain features in type 1 diabetes. Across the study: Examination of sorted cells across all samples involved over 85,000,000 cells. Findings and limits, study-wide: Type 1 diabetes patients had moderately but significantly shorter TCRB CDR3s in all four CD4+ subsets. VDJ junctions sequenced from type 1 diabetes patients showed fewer insertions and more deletions.

Expressed TCRB transcripts were sequenced because the isolated RNA had all been reverse transcribed beforehand. Generated by immunoSEQ multiplex PCR, the TCRdb table keeps only in-frame clones and is missing some. This sample yields some 900,000 clones, of which 17% are seen a single time; around 0.02% belongs to the top ten. The sample holds a few counts of this clone. Its matching antigen is unknown. CDR1 SGHRS and CDR2 YFSETQ come from the germline V gene. The CDR3 is made up of 16 amino acids. Trimming removed 0 bases at V and 3 bases at J, with 13 bases between. Sorting based on CD45RO/CCR7/CD25/CD127/CD95/CD27 separated CD4+ naive, central memory, regulatory and stem cell-like memory cells.

Sequencing was done on a sample of naive CD4+ T cells from blood. The genes are TRBV5-1 and TRBJ2-4; D assignment may be TRBD1 or TRBD2 (6 bases each). The clonotype originates from a woman aged 18-29 years in good health. CDR3 bases: TGCGCCAGCAGCTTGGCCGGGGGCGCGGGCAAAAACATTCAGTACTTC. As protein: CASSLAGGAGKNIQYF.